This is a list of T cell receptor beta chains from one sample in a study of blood T cell repertoires in COVID-19. Repertoires were generated with immunoSEQ multiplex PCR, while TCRdb's copy carries only in-frame clones and drops some. The sample lists some 150,000 clones; about four fifths were seen once. The sequencing sample was made of PBMCs or T cells enriched from blood (not recorded which). The receptors here all came from a woman aged 50 to 65 who had been exposed to COVID-19. Each CDR3 is given with its conserved first and last residue. Each record gives: D gene, J gene, V gene, clone size, CDR3 length, CDR3 protein, CDR3 DNA. D genes are given only for firm matches. For some rows the clone size is stated as once, few or many, or as a class when expanded; others skip it.

TRBD1	TRBJ2-5	TRBV5-8	-	15	CASSHGTGNTETQYF	TGTGCCAGCAGCCACGGGACAGGGAATACGGAGACCCAGTACTTC
-	TRBJ1-2	TRBV4-1	-	12	CASSQDAVGYTF	TGCGCCAGCAGCCAAGACGCGGTTGGCTACACCTTC
TRBD1	TRBJ1-6	TRBV27	-	21	CASSLSPLRGQVTRYNSPLHF	TGTGCCAGCAGTTTATCCCCATTAAGGGGACAGGTTACCCGATATAATTCACCCCTCCACTTT
-	TRBJ2-3	TRBV5-6	-	13	CASSPQSTDTQYF	TGTGCCAGCAGCCCCCAGAGCACAGATACGCAGTATTTT
-	TRBJ2-1	TRBV5-1	-	16	CASSPGGAGDYNEQFF	TGCGCCAGCAGCCCGGGTGGGGCCGGAGACTACAATGAGCAGTTCTTC
TRBD2	TRBJ2-5	TRBV23-1	-	17	CASSHYGTSGTQETQYF	TGCGCCAGCAGTCACTACGGGACTAGCGGGACACAAGAGACCCAGTACTTC
-	TRBJ2-5	TRBV6-2/TRBV6-3	-	14	CASSGGGRQETQYF	TGTGCCAGCAGTGGCGGGGGCCGTCAAGAGACCCAGTACTTC
-	TRBJ2-3	TRBV5-1	-	14	CASSLGGWVDTQYF	TGCGCCAGCAGCTTGGGGGGCTGGGTAGATACGCAGTATTTT
-	TRBJ2-3	TRBV4-3	-	15	CASSQSLATLDTQYF	TGCGCCAGCAGCCAATCACTAGCTACACTCGATACGCAGTATTTT
TRBD1	TRBJ1-2	TRBV27	-	14	CASSPRTGNYGYTF	TGTGCCAGCAGTCCTAGGACAGGGAACTATGGCTACACCTTC
TRBD2	TRBJ2-7	TRBV9	-	16	CASSPPSGGDRYEQYF	TGTGCCAGCAGCCCCCCCAGCGGGGGGGATAGGTACGAGCAGTACTTC
TRBD1	TRBJ2-5	TRBV7-6	-	17	CASSLIETGGMGETQYF	TGTGCCAGCAGCTTGATTGAGACAGGGGGTATGGGGGAGACCCAGTACTTC
-	TRBJ2-5	TRBV7-2	-	16	CASSSPRDSPQETQYF	TGTGCCAGCAGCTCCCCTCGGGACTCCCCCCAAGAGACCCAGTACTTC
-	TRBJ1-5	TRBV7-2	-	15	CASSLVTGSNQPQHF	TGTGCCAGCAGCTTAGTAACCGGGAGCAATCAGCCCCAGCATTTT
-	TRBJ2-7	TRBV19	-	15	CASSIAAGHIYEQYF	TGTGCCAGTAGTATTGCAGCGGGCCACATCTACGAGCAGTACTTC
-	TRBJ2-7	TRBV12-3/TRBV12-4	few	13	CASTVGWGDEQYF	TGTGCCAGCACCGTTGGGTGGGGGGACGAGCAGTACTTC